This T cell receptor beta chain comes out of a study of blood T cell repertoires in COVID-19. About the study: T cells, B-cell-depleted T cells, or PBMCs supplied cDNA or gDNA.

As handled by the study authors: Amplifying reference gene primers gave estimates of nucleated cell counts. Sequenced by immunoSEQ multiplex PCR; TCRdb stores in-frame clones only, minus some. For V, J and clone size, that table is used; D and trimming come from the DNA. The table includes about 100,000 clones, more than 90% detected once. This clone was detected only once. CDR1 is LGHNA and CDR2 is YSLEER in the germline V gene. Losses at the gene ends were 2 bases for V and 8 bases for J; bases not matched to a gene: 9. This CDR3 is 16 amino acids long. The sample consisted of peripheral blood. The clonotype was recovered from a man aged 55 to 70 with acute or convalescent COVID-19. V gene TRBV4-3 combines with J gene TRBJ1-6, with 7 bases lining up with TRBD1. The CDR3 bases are TGCGCCAGCAGCCAATCGACAGGGTCGGAGGATTCACCCCTCCACTTT. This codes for CASSQSTGSEDSPLHF.